This T cell receptor (beta chain) emerged from a study of vaccination and CD4 T cells after COVID-19. Overall study: The interval from dose two to post-vaccine sampling had a median of around 79 days, and it ranged from 14 to 241.

Treatment of the sample: roughly nine-day PBMC culture with coronavirus spike peptide pools or control peptides (ViraFEST assay). TCRs were sequenced by ViraFEST after antigen-specific T cells had been expanded with peptide pools. Around 2 million PBMCs per well were cultured with roughly 9.6 IU/ml IL-2 and about 10 ug/ml peptide pools. With the Oncomine TCR Beta short-read assay, DNA from cultured CD4+ T cells was sequenced. Each CDR3 protein gets one entry after TCRdb re-called the PCR reads with MiXCR. Of more than 15,000 distinct CDR3 sequences in the sample, under 30% were seen once. As concerns this clonotype: Antigen unknown.

The sample taken for sequencing was cultured CD4+ T cells from blood. The source of this sequence is a human donor with COVID-19.

CDR3 bases: TGCGCCAGCAGCGAAACAGGGCGGAGTGGCTACACCTTC. Translating gives CASSETGRSGYTF. The rearrangement joins TRBV10-1 to TRBJ1-2; maybe TRBD1 (6 bases). Germline V gene sequence: CDR1 WNHNN, CDR2 SYGVQD (reference sequence). The CDR3 spans 13 residues. Trimming removed 6 bases from V and 7 bases from J, with 15 bases in between.